This T cell receptor (beta chain) was recovered during a study of cytomegalovirus exposure and HLA in healthy donors. J was trimmed by 3 bases and V by 4 bases; bases with no gene match: 10. The CDR3 contains 16 residues. Germline V gives CDR1 MNHEY, CDR2 SVGAGI. Study results and caveats: Reports indicated that the classifier achieved high specificity and sensitivity in diagnosing cytomegalovirus status.

The donors were members of the validation cohort comprising over 90 subjects, separate from the roughly 730-subject first cohort. Produced via immunoSEQ multiplex PCR; TCRdb's table is partial and in-frame only. The sample has more than 95,000 clones, around nine tenths seen once. Regarding this clone: Its antigen is not known.

This clonotype was sampled from a man between 18 and 29 years old in good health and CMV-seropositive. Material for sequencing was PBMCs. The V call is TRBV6-5, the J call TRBJ1-2; 8 nucleotides line up with TRBD1. The CDR3 sequence is CASSLKARGLHYGYTF. In nucleotides, the CDR3 is TGTGCCAGCAGTTTGAAAGCCAGGGGGCTTCACTATGGCTACACCTTC.